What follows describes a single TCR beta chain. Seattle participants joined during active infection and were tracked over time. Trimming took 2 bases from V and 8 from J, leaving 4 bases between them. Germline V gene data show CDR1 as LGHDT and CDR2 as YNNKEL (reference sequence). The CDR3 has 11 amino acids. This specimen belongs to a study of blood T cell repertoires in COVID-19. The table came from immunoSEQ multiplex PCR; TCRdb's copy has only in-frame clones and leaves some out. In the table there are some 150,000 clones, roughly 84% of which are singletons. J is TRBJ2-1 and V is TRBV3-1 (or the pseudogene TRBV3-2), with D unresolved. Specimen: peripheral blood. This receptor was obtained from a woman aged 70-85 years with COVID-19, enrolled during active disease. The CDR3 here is CASSQSYEQFF. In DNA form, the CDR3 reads TGTGCCAGCAGCCAATCGTATGAGCAGTTCTTC.